What follows are 28 T cell receptor beta chains derived from one specimen sequenced in a study of CD8+CD57+ T cells in acquired aplastic anemia. It was genomic DNA that served as the template for profiling TCR beta VDJ and CDR3. A single record per CDR3 protein comes from TCRdb applying MiXCR to the reads. Here the sample spans around 200,000 distinct CDR3 sequences, just under 50% being singletons. Patients chosen for sequencing had CD8+CD57+ cells that had expanded, as shown by flow cytometry. Material: sorted CD4+, CD8+, or CD8+CD57+ T cells (not recorded which) from PBMCs. All receptors derive from a human donor with aplastic anemia.

The J gene is TRBJ2-7, the V gene TRBV7-6, with D perhaps matching TRBD2 (6 bases). This CDR3 has 14 amino acids. Germline V CDR1 and CDR2: SGHVS, FNYEAQ. The ends were cut back, 1 base at V and 2 bases at J, with 9 bases in the middle. The DNA of the CDR3 is TGTGCCAGCAGCTTAGAGGTAGCGGCCTACGAGCAGTACTTC. It translates to CASSLEVAAYEQYF. The complete variable domain, with remaining parts taken from reference TRBV7-6 and TRBJ2-7, reads GAGVSQSPRYKVTKRGQDVALRCDPISGHVSLYWYRQALGQGPEFLTYFNYEAQQDKSGLPNDRFSAERPEGSISTLTIQRTEQRDSAMYRCASSLEVAAYEQYFGPGTRLTVT.

The chain is built from TRBV30 and TRBJ1-5; D is unresolved. Trimming cost V 2 bases and J 0 bases, with 2 bases left between them. The germline V gene encodes CDR1 GTSNPN and CDR2 SVGIG (reference sequence). This CDR3 comprises 12 residues. In DNA, the CDR3 is TGTGCCTGGAGTTATAGCAATCAGCCCCAGCATTTT. Protein: CAWSYSNQPQHF.

This clonotype appeared many times. The chain carries TRBV7-3 and TRBJ1-3; no reliable D call. CDR1 and CDR2 from the germline V gene are SGHTA and FQGTGA. CDR3 length equals 12 residues. V was trimmed by 2 bases and J by 7 bases, leaving 6 bases between them. The CDR3 is CASSLEGNTIYF. DNA of the CDR3: TGTGCCAGCAGCTTAGAGGGCAACACCATATATTTT. The variable domain in full, with the rest retrieved from reference TRBV7-3 and TRBJ1-3, is GAGVSQTPSNKVTEKGKYVELRCDPISGHTALYWYRQSLGQGPEFLIYFQGTGAADDSGLPNDRFFAVRPEGSVSTLKIQRTERGDSAVYLCASSLEGNTIYFGEGSWLTVV.

This clonotype showed up many times. The chain links TRBV5-1 to TRBJ1-2; tentative D call: TRBD1 (6 bases). Trimming removed 4 bases from V and 8 bases from J, with 18 bases in between. From germline, CDR1 is SGHRS and CDR2 YFSETQ. CDR3 length: 14 amino acids. The CDR3 region has the DNA TGCGCCAGCAGCCTCGAGGGGGGGCCGGGAGGCTACACCTTC. Its translation is CASSLEGGPGGYTF.

The J gene is TRBJ2-7, the V gene TRBV20-1; 7 bases line up with TRBD2. The V gene end was trimmed by 2 bases and the J gene end by 2 bases; junction bases not matched to a gene: 3. The CDR3 consists of 13 residues. In germline, CDR1 is DFQATT, CDR2 SNEGSKA (reference sequence). The CDR3 region is CSARPAGTYEQYF. DNA of the CDR3: TGCAGTGCTAGACCAGCGGGGACCTACGAGCAGTACTTC.

The chain has TRBV6-1 and TRBJ2-1, with 13 bases aligning to TRBD2. V gave up 6 bases and J gave up 7 bases; unmatched junction bases: 3. The CDR3 loop spans 14 amino acids. CDR1 and CDR2 from the germline V gene are MNHNS and SASEGT. The CDR3 nucleotides read TGTGCCAGCAGCGGGACTAGCGGGACGAATGAGCAGTTCTTC. It translates to CASSGTSGTNEQFF.

This chain links TRBV11-3 with TRBJ2-7, with 7 bases that match TRBD1. CDR1 SGHNT and CDR2 YENEEA come from the germline V gene. The V and J ends lost 1 base and 6 bases, in that order; junction bases with no gene match: 6. The CDR3 totals 14 residues. CDR3 in DNA: TGTGCCAGCAGCTTAGCACAGGGGAAGGGCGAGCAGTACTTC. It is translated as CASSLAQGKGEQYF.

The gene calls are TRBV10-3 and TRBJ2-7; D unresolved. The CDR3 consists of 12 residues. Germline values: CDR1 ENHRY, CDR2 SYGVKD. The V and J ends lost 10 bases and 2 bases respectively, with 12 bases between them. The CDR3 nucleotides read TGTGCCACGATTTCACCAACCTACGAGCAGTACTTC. Its translation is CATISPTYEQYF.

This clonotype has a count of ten or more. The V and J genes are TRBV5-8 and TRBJ1-1; 7 bases line up with TRBD1. This CDR3 is 13 amino acids long. CDR1 and CDR2 from the germline V gene are SGHTS and YDEGEE. The V gene end was trimmed by 4 bases and the J gene end by 5 bases; junction bases not matched to a gene: 5. Here the CDR3 reads CASSDDRETEAFF. Written as DNA, the CDR3 is TGTGCCAGCAGCGATGACAGGGAGACTGAAGCTTTCTTT.

This sequence joins TRBV19 and TRBJ1-6; 8 positions match TRBD1. Germline lookup yields CDR1 LNHDA and CDR2 SQIVND (reference sequence). The CDR3 loop spans 14 amino acids. V trimming: 3 bases; J trimming: 7 bases; junction bases outside the gene matches: 2. DNA of the CDR3: TGTGCCAGTAGTATTCAGGGGGCCAATTCACCCCTCCACTTT. Encoded protein: CASSIQGANSPLHF.

The rearrangement joins TRBV7-9 to TRBJ2-7; D is unresolved. In germline, CDR1 is SEHNR, CDR2 FQNEAQ (reference sequence). The CDR3 spans 13 residues. Trimming took off 4 bases at V and 6 bases at J, with 13 bases between the two ends. The CDR3 region is CASSSPWASEQYF. The CDR3, as DNA: TGTGCCAGCAGCTCGCCTTGGGCCTCCGAGCAGTACTTC.

This clonotype was recorded a few times. The chain combines TRBV7-9 with TRBJ1-2; D call uncertain. Germline CDR1 is SEHNR and CDR2 is FQNEAQ (reference sequence). The CDR3 loop spans 14 amino acids. With 5 bases removed from V and 3 bases from J, the gap between germline ends came to 13 bases. The CDR3 region is CASSVARADYGYTF. The DNA of the CDR3 is TGTGCCAGCAGCGTGGCGAGGGCGGACTATGGCTACACCTTC.

This clonotype was detected many times. The chain links TRBV29-1 to TRBJ2-7; D is possibly TRBD2 (6 bases). Germline CDR1 SQVTM, CDR2 ANQGSEA. This CDR3 is 12 amino acids long. V was clipped by 7 bases and J by 6 bases, with 16 bases between them. The CDR3 reads CSGRTGSGEQYF. The CDR3 coding sequence is TGCAGCGGCCGAACGGGTAGCGGCGAGCAGTACTTC.

This clonotype was counted at least ten times. The rearrangement joins TRBV7-6 to TRBJ2-7; a possible D gene is TRBD1 (6 bases). V was trimmed by 3 bases and J by 6 bases, leaving 18 bases between them. Germline loops: CDR1 SGHVS, CDR2 FNYEAQ. There are 15 residues in the CDR3. The CDR3 DNA is TGTGCCAGCAGCTTGGGGACCGGGACAAACGCCGAGCAGTACTTC. Encoded protein: CASSLGTGTNAEQYF. The whole variable domain, filled in from reference TRBV7-6 and TRBJ2-7, reads GAGVSQSPRYKVTKRGQDVALRCDPISGHVSLYWYRQALGQGPEFLTYFNYEAQQDKSGLPNDRFSAERPEGSISTLTIQRTEQRDSAMYRCASSLGTGTNAEQYFGPGTRLTVT.

V usage is TRBV27 and J usage is TRBJ2-6, with TRBD1 as a possible D gene (5 bases). The germline V and J ends were trimmed by 5 bases and 1 base, with 12 bases remaining between them. Germline V gene sequence: CDR1 MNHEY, CDR2 SMNVEV (reference sequence). CDR3 length: 16 residues. Here the CDR3 DNA reads TGTGCCAGCAGTCGGGCAGGGCCTTCTGGGGCCAACGTCCTGACTTTC. Its translation: CASSRAGPSGANVLTF.

This clonotype was observed a few times. V usage is TRBV24-1 and J usage is TRBJ2-5; maybe TRBD1 (5 bases). This CDR3 has 14 residues. CDR1 is KGHDR and CDR2 is SFDVKD in the germline V gene. Trimming took off 5 bases at V and 5 bases at J, with 14 bases between the two ends. Here the CDR3 reads CATSAGQRRETQYF. The CDR3, as DNA: TGTGCCACCAGTGCCGGACAACGGCGGGAGACCCAGTACTTC.

About this clonotype: A much bigger clone sits one base away, suggesting this may be a read error. The rearrangement uses TRBV9 and TRBJ2-2; 12 bases agree with TRBD2. The length of the CDR3 is 18 residues. CDR1 and CDR2 (germline): SGDLS, YYNGEE. Trimming cost V 4 bases and J 6 bases; bases outside gene matches: 13. DNA of the CDR3: TGTGCCAGCAGCATAGGGGTGACTAGCGGGGGCCATCCCGGGGAGCTGTTTTTT. It translates to CASSIGVTSGGHPGELFF.

This clonotype was seen repeatedly, ten times or more. V gene TRBV24-1 combines with J gene TRBJ1-5; tentatively, D is TRBD1 (6 bases). In germline, CDR1 is KGHDR, CDR2 SFDVKD. V was clipped by 6 bases and J by 2 bases, with 7 bases between them. This CDR3 is 13 amino acids long. This CDR3 reads CATSWTGNQPQHF. The CDR3 bases are TGTGCCACCAGTTGGACAGGCAATCAGCCCCAGCATTTT.

Details on this clonotype: At one end, the junction sequence differs from germline, possibly due to a read error. The CDR3 DNA is TGCAGTGCGCGGAGGGGGGCTGGGGCCAACGTCCCGACTTTC. Translated, it gives CSARRGAGANVPTF. The chain has TRBV20-1 and TRBJ2-6; D may be TRBD1 or TRBD2 (6 bases each). Germline CDR1 and CDR2: DFQATT and SNEGSKA (reference sequence). This CDR3 is built from 14 residues.

Note on this clonotype: This sequence may be a read error, since a much larger clone differs from it by one base. V is TRBV7-2 and J is TRBJ2-2, with 8 bases fitting TRBD2. Germline CDR1 SGHTA, CDR2 FQGNSA. The CDR3 sequence is 15 residues long. CDR3 protein: CASSPRLANTGKLFF. In DNA, the CDR3 is TGTGCCAGCAGCCCCAGACTAGCGAACACCGGGAAGCTGTTTTTT.

The gene calls are TRBV19 and TRBJ1-2; D gene unclear. The CDR3 extends over 13 amino acids. Deletions cut 9 bases from V and 3 bases from J, with 14 bases between. Germline-derived CDR1 and CDR2 are LNHDA and SQIVND (reference sequence). The CDR3 nucleotides read TGTGCCAGCGCGACCCAGACGGACTATGGCTACACCTTC. Protein: CASATQTDYGYTF.

At least ten counts were recorded for this clonotype. This chain links TRBV5-1 with TRBJ2-6; 7 positions agree with TRBD1. Trimming removed 7 bases from V and 0 bases from J; junction bases left unmatched: 10. The germline gives CDR1 SGHRS, CDR2 YFSETQ. The CDR3 runs to 17 residues. Here the CDR3 DNA reads TGCGCCAGCGGATCAGGGGGTCAGAGCTCTGGGGCCAACGTCCTGACTTTC. This encodes CASGSGGQSSGANVLTF.

J is TRBJ2-1 and V is TRBV20-1; 7 positions agree with TRBD2. This CDR3 has 14 amino acids. The J segment lost 2 bases and the V segment lost 4 bases, leaving 5 bases of the junction unmatched. Per the germline V gene, CDR1 is DFQATT and CDR2 is SNEGSKA (reference sequence). For the CDR3, the DNA is TGCAGTGCTAAGGGAGGGCTAGCCTACAATGAGCAGTTCTTC. As protein: CSAKGGLAYNEQFF.

V and J are TRBV19 and TRBJ2-7; TRBD2 aligns across 9 bases. The length of the CDR3 is 14 residues. J was trimmed by 4 bases and V by 3 bases; bases with no gene match: 4. Per the germline V gene, CDR1 is LNHDA and CDR2 is SQIVND (reference sequence). In DNA, the CDR3 is TGTGCCAGTAGTATTGGGCTAGCGGGATACGAGCAGTACTTC. Its protein product is CASSIGLAGYEQYF.

V and J are TRBV5-1 and TRBJ1-2; D may be TRBD1 (5 bases). This CDR3 has 15 residues. V was shortened by 0 bases and J by 3 bases, with 12 bases between the two germline ends. Per germline, CDR1 SGHRS and CDR2 YFSETQ. CDR3 bases: TGCGCCAGCAGCTTGGCCACGGGGGACCACTATGGCTACACCTTC. Translated, it gives CASSLATGDHYGYTF.

The genes are TRBV20-1 and TRBJ1-6; 9 positions agree with TRBD1. The CDR3 sequence is 15 residues long. V lost 6 bases, J lost 7 bases, and 10 bases stayed unmatched. Germline-derived CDR1 and CDR2 are DFQATT and SNEGSKA (reference sequence). CDR3 protein: CSAIPGQGRNSPLHF. In DNA form, the CDR3 reads TGCAGTGCAATACCGGGACAGGGTAGGAATTCACCCCTCCACTTT.

CDR3 amino acids: CASSYRDRGLGEGYTF. The CDR3 DNA sequence: TGTGCCAGCAGCTACCGGGACAGGGGGCTCGGTGAAGGCTACACCTTC. The chain combines TRBV11-1 with TRBJ1-2; TRBD1 aligns across 12 bases. Looked up from germline, CDR1 is SGHAT and CDR2 is FQDESV (reference sequence). This CDR3 comprises 16 residues. V shed 4 bases, J shed 8 bases, and the junction held 11 bases outside the gene matches.

Turning to this clonotype: The junction differs from germline at one of its ends, possibly a read error. The genes are TRBV10-3 and TRBJ2-7; 10 bases are a match to TRBD1. The CDR3 has 10 amino acids. CDR1 ENHRY and CDR2 SYGVKD come from the germline V gene. In nucleotides, the CDR3 is TGTGCCATCAGGACCGGGACAGGGGATTTC. This codes for CAIRTGTGDF.